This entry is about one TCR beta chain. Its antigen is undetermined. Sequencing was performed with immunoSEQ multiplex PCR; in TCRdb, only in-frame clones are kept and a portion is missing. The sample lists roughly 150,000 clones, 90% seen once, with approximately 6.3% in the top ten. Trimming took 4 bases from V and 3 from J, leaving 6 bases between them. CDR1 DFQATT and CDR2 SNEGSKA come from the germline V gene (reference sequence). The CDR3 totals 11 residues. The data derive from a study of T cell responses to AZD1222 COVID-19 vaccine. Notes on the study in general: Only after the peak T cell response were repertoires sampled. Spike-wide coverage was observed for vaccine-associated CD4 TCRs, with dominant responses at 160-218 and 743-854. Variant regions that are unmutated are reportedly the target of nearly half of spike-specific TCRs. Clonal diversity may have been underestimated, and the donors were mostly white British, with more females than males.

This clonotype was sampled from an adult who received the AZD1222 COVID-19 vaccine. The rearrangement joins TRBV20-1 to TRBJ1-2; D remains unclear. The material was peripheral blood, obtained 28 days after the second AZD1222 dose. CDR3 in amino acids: CSANFDYGYTF. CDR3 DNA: TGCAGTGCTAATTTCGACTATGGCTACACCTTC.